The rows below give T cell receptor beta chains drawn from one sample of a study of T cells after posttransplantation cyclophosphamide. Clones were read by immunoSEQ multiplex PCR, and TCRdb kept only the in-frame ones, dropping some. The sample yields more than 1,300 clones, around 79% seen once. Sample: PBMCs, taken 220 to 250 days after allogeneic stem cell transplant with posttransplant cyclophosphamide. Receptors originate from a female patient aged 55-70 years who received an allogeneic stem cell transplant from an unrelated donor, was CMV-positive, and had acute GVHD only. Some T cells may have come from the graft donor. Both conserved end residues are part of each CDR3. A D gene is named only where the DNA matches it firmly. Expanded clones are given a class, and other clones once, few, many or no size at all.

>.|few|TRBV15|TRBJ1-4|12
TGTGCCACCAGCAGAGAAGATGAAAAACTGTCTTTC
CATSREDEKLSF
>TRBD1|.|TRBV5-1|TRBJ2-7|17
TGCGCCAGCAGCTTGGACATGTGGGGCCAGGGGGTTTACGAGCAGTACTTC
CASSLDMWGQGVYEQYF
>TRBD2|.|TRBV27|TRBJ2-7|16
TGTGCCAGCAGTTCCGCCCCGGGGGGGAACACCTACGAGCAGTACTTC
CASSSAPGGNTYEQYF
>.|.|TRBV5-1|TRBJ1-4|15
TGCGCCAGCAGCCTGGTGGACACCGGCGATGAAAAACTGTTTTTT
CASSLVDTGDEKLFF
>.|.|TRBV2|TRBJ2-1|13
TGTGCCAGCCGCGGCGGGTCCTACAATGAGCAGTTCTTC
CASRGGSYNEQFF
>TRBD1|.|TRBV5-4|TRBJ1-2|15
TGTGCCAGCAGCCCCGGACAGGGAGGGAACTATGGCTACACCTTC
CASSPGQGGNYGYTF
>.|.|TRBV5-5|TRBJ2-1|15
TGTGCCAGCAGCTTGTATCTAGCAGCATATAATGAGCAGTTCTTC
CASSLYLAAYNEQFF
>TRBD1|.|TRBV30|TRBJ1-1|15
TGTGCCTGGAGTCGTGAGACAGGGTGGAACACTGAAGCTTTCTTT
CAWSRETGWNTEAFF
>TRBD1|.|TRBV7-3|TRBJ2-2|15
TGTGCCAGCAGCCCCCACCAGGGACAGGGGATCGAGCTGTTTTTT
CASSPHQGQGIELFF
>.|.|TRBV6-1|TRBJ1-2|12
TGTGCCAGCAGTGAGGGGGGGCTGGGCTACACCTTC
CASSEGGLGYTF
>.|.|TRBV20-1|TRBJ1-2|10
TGCAGTGCTAGTCCCGGTGGCTACACCTTC
CSASPGGYTF
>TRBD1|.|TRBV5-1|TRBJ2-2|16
TGCGCCAGCAGCTCCGGGACAGGGTCGGGCACCGGGGAGCTGTTTTTT
CASSSGTGSGTGELFF
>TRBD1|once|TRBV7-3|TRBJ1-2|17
TGTGCCAGCAGCCCATGGGGCTTGACAGGGGGCCACTATGGCTACACCTTC
CASSPWGLTGGHYGYTF
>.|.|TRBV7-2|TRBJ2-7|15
TGTGCCAGCAGCTTAGCCTTGGGGAGTTGGGGCGAGCAGTACTTC
CASSLALGSWGEQYF
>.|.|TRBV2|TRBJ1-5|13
TGTGCCAGCAGGTCCCACAACAATCAGCCCCAGCATTTT
CASRSHNNQPQHF
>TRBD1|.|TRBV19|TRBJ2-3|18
TGTGCCAGTAGTCTAACTGGGACAGGCCCGACTAGCACAGATACGCAGTATTTT
CASSLTGTGPTSTDTQYF
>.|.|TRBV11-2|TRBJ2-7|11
TGTGCCAGCAGCTTTACGGGGGAGCAGTACTTC
CASSFTGEQYF
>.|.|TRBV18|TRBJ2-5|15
TGTGCCAGCTCACGTCTCGCTGCCGGGGGAGAGACCCAGTACTTC
CASSRLAAGGETQYF
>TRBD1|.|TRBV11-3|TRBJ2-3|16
TGTGCCAGCAGCCATGGTCAGGGGGTTCGCACAGATACGCAGTATTTT
CASSHGQGVRTDTQYF
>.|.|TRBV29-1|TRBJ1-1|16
TGCAGCGTTGATCGTCAGACTACTTCCAGGGGCACTGAAGCTTTCTTT
CSVDRQTTSRGTEAFF
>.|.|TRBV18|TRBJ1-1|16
TGTGCCAGCTCACCGGGCCTAGGGGCCTTAGACGCTGAAGCTTTCTTT
CASSPGLGALDAEAFF
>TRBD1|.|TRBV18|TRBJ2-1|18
TGTGCCAGCTCACCACTCGGACAGGGACGCAAATGGGGCGGTGAGCAGTTCTTC
CASSPLGQGRKWGGEQFF
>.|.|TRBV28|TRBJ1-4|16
TGTGCCAGCAGTCTGGGGGGGCCCGGGGTTAATGAAAAACTGTTTTTT
CASSLGGPGVNEKLFF
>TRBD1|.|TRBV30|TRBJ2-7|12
TGTGCCTGGCGGACAGGGATCTACGAGCAGTACTTC
CAWRTGIYEQYF
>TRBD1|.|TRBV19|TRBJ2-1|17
TGTGCCAGTAGTTTCCCTGGACAGGGAACCGCAGTCCATGAGCAGTTCTTC
CASSFPGQGTAVHEQFF
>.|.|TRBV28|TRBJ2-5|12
TGTGCCAGCAGTTACCGACTAGAGACCCAGTACTTC
CASSYRLETQYF
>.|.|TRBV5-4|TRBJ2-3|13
TGTGCCAGCAGCGTGACTTCCACAGATACGCAGTATTTT
CASSVTSTDTQYF